This record looks at one T cell receptor beta chain sequence and its context. Trimming shortened V by 3 bases and J by 2 bases, and 17 bases separated the two germline ends. The CDR3 is 16 amino acids. The germline V gene has CDR1 LGHDT and CDR2 YNNKEL (reference sequence). The data stem from a study of blood T cell repertoires in COVID-19. Measured with immunoSEQ multiplex PCR; TCRdb has only the in-frame clones, and not every one. The sample consists of some 180,000 clones, roughly 90% of them appearing once. This sequence originates from a man aged 35 to 55 with acute or convalescent COVID-19. The gene calls are TRBV3-1 (or the pseudogene TRBV3-2) and TRBJ2-7; D perhaps matches TRBD2 (5 bases). The sequencing input was peripheral blood. This chain's CDR3 is CASSHKSGVYPYEQYF. The CDR3 DNA reads as TGTGCCAGCAGCCATAAGTCCGGGGTTTACCCCTACGAGCAGTACTTC.